These 20 T cell receptor beta chains were sequenced from one sample in a study of Ad26.COV2.S vaccination and SARS-CoV-2 variants (dated by TCRdb to the early 2020s). Interpreted using the paper, the treatment or condition label stands for: about 20 received Ad26.COV2.S at low or high dose, single or two shots; several received placebo; per-sample allocation not given. Repertoires of vaccine and placebo recipients were sequenced from samples collected on day 63 after the first injection. The library was produced with the immunoSEQ multiplex PCR assay. TCRdb stores this immuneACCESS table with in-frame sequences only. Part of the clones is absent; in the studies checked, under half of the shortfall reflects unresolved V genes, and no reason is known for the rest. The sample records about 480,000 clones, around 88% of which are singletons. The ten top clones hold roughly 13% of the sample. This specimen was peripheral blood, taken in a trial of Ad26.COV2.S vaccine versus placebo. The source of these receptors is a person aged 18 to 59 who received the Ad26.COV2.S COVID-19 vaccine or a placebo.

This rearrangement joins TRBV7-6 to TRBJ2-7; a possible D gene is TRBD1 (6 bases). The CDR3 runs to 15 residues. CDR1 is SGHVS, CDR2 FNYEAQ, per germline. V lost 2 bases to trimming and J lost 0 bases, with 11 bases between them. This CDR3 is CASSLLGASSYEQYF. CDR3 nucleotides: TGTGCCAGCAGCTTATTGGGGGCTAGCTCCTACGAGCAGTACTTC.

CDR3 DNA: TGTGCCAGCACCCCACAGGGGCACGACTATGGCTACACCTTC. It yields the protein CASTPQGHDYGYTF. The chain is built from TRBV6-5 and TRBJ1-2; TRBD1 matches 7 bases. Germline CDR1 reads MNHEY; CDR2 reads SVGAGI. This CDR3 is 14 amino acids long. With 7 bases clipped from V and 3 bases from J, the junction kept 8 bases outside the gene matches.

The chain carries TRBV5-6 and TRBJ2-7, with 8 positions matching TRBD1. The V segment lost 4 bases and the J segment 0 bases; nucleotides outside the gene matches: 9. This CDR3 has 16 residues. The V gene's germline CDR1 is SGHDT and CDR2 YYEEEE. Here the CDR3 reads CASSIPGQGSSYEQYF. CDR3 in DNA: TGTGCCAGCAGCATACCTGGACAGGGAAGCTCCTACGAGCAGTACTTC.

Notes on this clone: The junction shows a germline mismatch at one end, possibly a read error. The chain is built from TRBV5-4 and TRBJ2-5; perhaps D is TRBD1 or TRBD2 (6 bases each). CDR1 and CDR2 (germline): SGHNT, YYREEE (reference sequence). The CDR3 sequence is 13 residues long. The CDR3 DNA reads as TGTGCCAGCAGCACCGGGACATCTCCCCGGGAGAACTTC. This codes for CASSTGTSPRENF.

The chain combines TRBV28 with TRBJ2-7; 14 bases line up with TRBD2. Germline CDR1 and CDR2: MDHEN and SYDVKM. The CDR3 extends over 14 amino acids. Unmatched junction bases numbered 4, after V lost 6 bases and J lost 6 bases. The CDR3 nucleotides are TGTGCCAGCAGACGACTAGCGGGAGGGCGCGAGCAGTACTTC. It is translated as CASRRLAGGREQYF.

The rearrangement uses TRBV12-3 or TRBV12-4 and TRBJ2-5; tentative D call: TRBD2 (5 bases). V lost 8 bases to trimming and J lost 7 bases, with 14 bases between them. The CDR3 has 12 amino acids. This CDR3 is CASHKQEGTQYF. In DNA, the CDR3 is TGTGCCAGCCACAAGCAAGAGGGGACCCAGTACTTC.

The gene calls are TRBV28 and TRBJ2-3; 10 nucleotides match TRBD1. The germline gives CDR1 MDHEN, CDR2 SYDVKM. This CDR3 is built from 15 residues. V lost 3 bases, J lost 4 bases, and 4 bases stayed unmatched. The CDR3 DNA reads as TGTGCCAGCAGTTTGACAGGGGGCCGCCCAGATACGCAGTATTTT. It yields the protein CASSLTGGRPDTQYF.

The genes are TRBV2 and TRBJ2-3; D not resolved. This CDR3 is 14 amino acids long. Germline V gives CDR1 SNHLY, CDR2 FYNNEI. Trimming shortened V by 5 bases and J by 6 bases, and 15 bases separated the two germline ends. CDR3 nucleotide sequence: TGTGCCAGCAGTCCCGACCAAAATTCGGATACGCAGTATTTT. Encoded protein: CASSPDQNSDTQYF.

This chain links TRBV6-2 or TRBV6-3 with TRBJ2-7, with TRBD1 matching 7 bases. CDR1 is MNHEY, CDR2 SVGEGT, per germline. This CDR3 spans 15 amino acids. With 6 bases clipped from V and 9 bases from J, the junction kept 17 bases outside the gene matches. CDR3 DNA sequence: TGTGCCAGCAGCCAAGGGGGACAGTACTCGCTCGTGCAGTACTTC. This sequence encodes CASSQGGQYSLVQYF.

J is TRBJ1-4 and V is TRBV28; no firm D call. CDR3 size: 13 residues. The V end was cut by 8 bases, the J end by 5 bases, with 12 bases between. The germline V gene has CDR1 MDHEN and CDR2 SYDVKM. CDR3 nucleotides: TGTGCCAGCTCGCACTCCGTGAATGAAAAACTGTTTTTT. Translation: CASSHSVNEKLFF.

This clone was seen more than once but under ten times. This chain uses TRBV29-1 with TRBJ1-1, with TRBD1 as a possible D gene (5 bases). Deletions cut 4 bases from V and 10 bases from J, with 13 bases between. Per the germline V gene, CDR1 is SQVTM and CDR2 is ANQGSEA. The CDR3 has 11 residues. Here the CDR3 DNA reads TGCAGCGTTGTCCAGGGCCTGGGAGCTTTCTTT. The encoded protein is CSVVQGLGAFF.

The CDR3 reads CASSLTSSVYEQYF. CDR3 sequence (DNA): TGTGCCAGCAGCCTGACTAGCAGTGTCTACGAGCAGTACTTC. This chain links TRBV3-1 (or the pseudogene TRBV3-2) with TRBJ2-7, with 7 bases matching TRBD2. The CDR3 runs to 14 residues. V lost 4 bases to trimming and J lost 3 bases; unmatched junction nucleotides: 6. Germline V gene data show CDR1 as LGHDT and CDR2 as YNNKEL (reference sequence).

The chain links TRBV7-2 to TRBJ2-7, with no clear D. CDR1 is SGHTA, CDR2 FQGNSA, per germline. V lost 0 bases and J lost 5, with 20 bases in between. The CDR3 has 17 residues. CDR3 nucleotides: TGTGCCAGCAGCTTAGCAACTCACGGCCTGTTAGGGAACGAGCAGTACTTC. This translates into CASSLATHGLLGNEQYF.

This clone was recorded once. The V gene is TRBV7-2, the J gene TRBJ1-2; 7 positions match TRBD1. The trim removed 2 bases at V and 6 bases at J, leaving 3 bases unmatched. The CDR3 totals 13 residues. CDR1 and CDR2 from the germline V gene are SGHTA and FQGNSA. CDR3: CASSLRQGNGYTF. The CDR3 nucleotides read TGTGCCAGCAGCTTACGACAGGGAAATGGCTACACCTTC.

V gene TRBV6-5 combines with J gene TRBJ2-1; TRBD1 matches 8 bases. The V segment lost 8 bases and the J segment 4 bases; nucleotides outside the gene matches: 4. CDR1 is MNHEY and CDR2 is SVGAGI in the germline V gene. The CDR3 has 13 residues. CDR3 nucleotides: TGTGCCAGCTCGGGACAGGTTTACAATGAGCAGTTCTTC. Translated, it gives CASSGQVYNEQFF.

The V gene is TRBV7-9, the J gene TRBJ2-5, with D uncertain. The V gene lost 5 bases and the J gene lost 2 bases, with 15 bases spanning the gap. Germline V lookup: CDR1 SEHNR, CDR2 FQNEAQ (reference sequence). This CDR3 spans 15 amino acids. CDR3 protein: CASSISLAEQETQYF. The CDR3 DNA is TGTGCCAGCAGCATATCCCTGGCAGAACAAGAGACCCAGTACTTC.

This clone was observed many times. The chain carries TRBV7-9 and TRBJ2-1; 11 nucleotides align to TRBD2. The CDR3 is 18 amino acids. Germline assignment: CDR1 SEHNR and CDR2 FQNEAQ (reference sequence). Trimming cost V 4 bases and J 6 bases; bases outside gene matches: 14. The CDR3 DNA reads TGTGCCAGCAGCTCGCTAGCGGGAGGTCCTAGGCGTGGCAATGAGCAGTTCTTC. Translation gives CASSSLAGGPRRGNEQFF.

V is TRBV6-1 and J is TRBJ1-1; the D is unclear. Deletions cut 4 bases from V and 4 bases from J, with 22 bases between. CDR1 and CDR2 (germline): MNHNS, SASEGT. This CDR3 is 17 amino acids long. This CDR3 is CASSARAGGSLGTEAFF. The DNA for the CDR3 is TGTGCCAGCAGTGCCCGAGCGGGAGGGTCACTGGGCACTGAAGCTTTCTTT.

The rearrangement joins TRBV7-9 to TRBJ2-1; 14 nucleotides match TRBD2. CDR1 and CDR2 (germline): SEHNR, FQNEAQ (reference sequence). V was clipped by 5 bases and J by 6 bases; unmatched bases: 3. This CDR3 spans 15 amino acids. In DNA, the CDR3 is TGTGCCAGCAGCCGGACTAGCGGGAGGACCAATGAGCAGTTCTTC. Its translation: CASSRTSGRTNEQFF.

V gene TRBV6-2 or TRBV6-3 combines with J gene TRBJ2-7, with D perhaps matching TRBD1 (6 bases). CDR1 and CDR2 from the germline V gene are MNHEY and SVGEGT. V was cut by 2 bases and J by 2 bases, with 13 bases left in between. This CDR3 contains 15 residues. The DNA for the CDR3 is TGTGCCAGCAGTTACCCGTGGCAGGGGACCTACGAGCAGTACTTC. It specifies CASSYPWQGTYEQYF.